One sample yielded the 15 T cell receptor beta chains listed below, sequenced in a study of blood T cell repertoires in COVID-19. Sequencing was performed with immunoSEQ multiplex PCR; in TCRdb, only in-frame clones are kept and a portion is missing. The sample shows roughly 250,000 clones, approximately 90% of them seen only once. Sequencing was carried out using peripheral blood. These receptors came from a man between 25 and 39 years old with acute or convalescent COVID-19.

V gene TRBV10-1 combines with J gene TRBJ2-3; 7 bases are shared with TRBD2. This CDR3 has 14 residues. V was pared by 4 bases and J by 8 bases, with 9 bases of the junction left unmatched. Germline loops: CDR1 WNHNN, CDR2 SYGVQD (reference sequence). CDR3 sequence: CASSAKLGRGTQYF. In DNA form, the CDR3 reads TGCGCCAGCAGTGCAAAGCTAGGGAGGGGTACGCAGTATTTT.

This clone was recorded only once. The CDR3 protein is CAISESAGAYEQYF. DNA of the CDR3: TGTGCCATCAGTGAGTCGGCAGGGGCCTACGAGCAGTACTTC. The chain couples TRBV10-3 to TRBJ2-7; weak D call: TRBD1 (6 bases). This CDR3 contains 14 residues. V was cut by 0 bases and J by 2 bases, with 8 bases left in between. Looked up from germline, CDR1 is ENHRY and CDR2 is SYGVKD.

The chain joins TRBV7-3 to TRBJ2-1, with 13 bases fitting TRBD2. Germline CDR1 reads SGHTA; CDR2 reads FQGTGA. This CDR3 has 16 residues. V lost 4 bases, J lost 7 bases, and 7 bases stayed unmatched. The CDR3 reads CASSSPGLAGMNEQFF. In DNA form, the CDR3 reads TGTGCCAGCAGCTCGCCGGGACTAGCGGGGATGAATGAGCAGTTCTTC.

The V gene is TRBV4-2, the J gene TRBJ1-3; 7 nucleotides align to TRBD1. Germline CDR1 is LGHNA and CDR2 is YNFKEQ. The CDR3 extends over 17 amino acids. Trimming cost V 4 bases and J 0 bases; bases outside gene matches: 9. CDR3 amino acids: CASSRIGQAYSGNTIYF. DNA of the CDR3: TGTGCCAGCAGCCGCATAGGACAGGCATACTCTGGAAACACCATATATTTT.

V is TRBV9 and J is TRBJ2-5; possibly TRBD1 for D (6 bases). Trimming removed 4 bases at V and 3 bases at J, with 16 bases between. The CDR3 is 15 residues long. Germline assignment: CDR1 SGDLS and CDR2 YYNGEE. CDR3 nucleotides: TGTGCCAGCAGCCCACACCCACAGGGAGAAGAGACCCAGTACTTC. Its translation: CASSPHPQGEETQYF.

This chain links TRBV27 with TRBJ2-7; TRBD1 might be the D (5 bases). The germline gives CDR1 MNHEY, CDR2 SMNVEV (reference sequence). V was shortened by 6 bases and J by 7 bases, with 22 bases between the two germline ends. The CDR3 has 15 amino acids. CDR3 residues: CASRLTERAYVEQYF. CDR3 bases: TGTGCCAGCAGGCTGACAGAAAGAGCCTACGTGGAGCAGTACTTC.

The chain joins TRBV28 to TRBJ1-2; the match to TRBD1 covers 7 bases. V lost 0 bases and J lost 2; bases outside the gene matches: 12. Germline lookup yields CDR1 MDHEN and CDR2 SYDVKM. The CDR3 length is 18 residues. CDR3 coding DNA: TGTGCCAGCAGTTTATGGGAGGGGGCAGGGCTATTAAACTATGGCTACACCTTC. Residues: CASSLWEGAGLLNYGYTF.

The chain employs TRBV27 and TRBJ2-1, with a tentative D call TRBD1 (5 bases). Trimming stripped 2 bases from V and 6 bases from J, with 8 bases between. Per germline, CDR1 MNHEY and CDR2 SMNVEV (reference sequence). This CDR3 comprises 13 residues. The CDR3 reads CASSLVGANEQFF. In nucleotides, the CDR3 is TGTGCCAGCAGTTTAGTAGGGGCCAATGAGCAGTTCTTC.

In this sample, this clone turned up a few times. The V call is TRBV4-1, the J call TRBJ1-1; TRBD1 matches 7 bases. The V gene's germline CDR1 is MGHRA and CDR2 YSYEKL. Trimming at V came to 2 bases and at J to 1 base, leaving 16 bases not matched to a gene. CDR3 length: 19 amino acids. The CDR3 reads CASSQTPMTGMGKNTEAFF. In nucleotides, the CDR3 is TGCGCCAGCAGCCAAACCCCAATGACAGGGATGGGGAAGAACACTGAAGCTTTCTTT.

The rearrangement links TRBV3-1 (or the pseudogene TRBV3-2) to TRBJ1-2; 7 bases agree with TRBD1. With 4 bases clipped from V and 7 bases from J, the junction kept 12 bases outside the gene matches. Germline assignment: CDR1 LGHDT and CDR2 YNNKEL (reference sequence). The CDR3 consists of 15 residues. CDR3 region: CASSRQDRVSGGYTF. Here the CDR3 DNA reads TGTGCCAGCAGCCGCCAAGACAGGGTTTCGGGTGGCTACACCTTC.

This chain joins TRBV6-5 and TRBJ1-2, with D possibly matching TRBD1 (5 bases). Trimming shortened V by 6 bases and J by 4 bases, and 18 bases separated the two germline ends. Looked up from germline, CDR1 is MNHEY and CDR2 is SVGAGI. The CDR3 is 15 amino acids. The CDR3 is CASSPGMERGYGYTF. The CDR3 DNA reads TGTGCCAGCAGCCCAGGGATGGAAAGGGGCTATGGCTACACCTTC.

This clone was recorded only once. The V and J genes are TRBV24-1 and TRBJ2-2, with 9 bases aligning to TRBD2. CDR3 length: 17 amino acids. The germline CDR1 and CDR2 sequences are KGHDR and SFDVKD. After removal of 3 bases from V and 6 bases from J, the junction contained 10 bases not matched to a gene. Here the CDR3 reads CATSDEGGRAISGELFF. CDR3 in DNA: TGTGCCACCAGTGATGAAGGCGGGAGGGCCATTTCCGGGGAGCTGTTTTTT.

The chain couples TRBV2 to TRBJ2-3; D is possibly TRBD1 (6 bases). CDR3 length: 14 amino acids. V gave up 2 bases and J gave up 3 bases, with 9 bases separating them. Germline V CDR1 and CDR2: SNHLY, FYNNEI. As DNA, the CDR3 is TGTGCCAGCAGTGAAACAGGGTTGACAGATACGCAGTATTTT. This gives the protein CASSETGLTDTQYF.

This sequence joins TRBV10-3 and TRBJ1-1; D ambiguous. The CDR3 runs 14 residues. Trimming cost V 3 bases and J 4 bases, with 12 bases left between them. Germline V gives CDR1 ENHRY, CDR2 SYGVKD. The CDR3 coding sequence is TGTGCCATCAGTGACAAGGGAGGGAGCACTGAAGCTTTCTTT. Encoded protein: CAISDKGGSTEAFF.

DNA for the CDR3: TGTGCCAGCAGCTTGTTGGACAGGCGGCCCTACGAGCAGTACTTC. Residues: CASSLLDRRPYEQYF. The rearrangement joins TRBV5-4 to TRBJ2-7; 7 positions match TRBD1. In germline, CDR1 is SGHNT, CDR2 YYREEE (reference sequence). The ends lost 1 base at V and 2 bases at J; junction bases unmatched: 6. The CDR3 extends over 15 amino acids. Looking up the rest from reference TRBV5-4 and TRBJ2-7 gives the full variable domain: ETGVTQSPTHLIKTRGQQVTLRCSSQSGHNTVSWYQQALGQGPQFIFQYYREEENGRGNFPPRFSGLQFPNYSSELNVNALELDDSALYLCASSLLDRRPYEQYFGPGTRLTVT.